The entry below gives a single T cell receptor (beta chain) sequence along with its context. The data are from a study of blood T cell repertoires in COVID-19. Across the study: The origin of the acute and convalescent COVID-19 samples was the United States, Italy and Spain.

Germline values: CDR1 SGHNT, CDR2 YYREEE (reference sequence). The length of the CDR3 is 14 residues. Trimming took 3 bases from V and 2 from J, leaving 11 bases between them. Authors' data handling: Reference gene primer amplification yielded estimated nucleated cell counts. TCRdb keeps only in-frame clones here, not all; method: immunoSEQ multiplex PCR. V, J and clone size are taken as reported in that table, and D and trimming were inferred from the DNA itself. The sample lists about 140,000 clones; more than 80% were seen once. Sequenced material: peripheral blood. The chain carries TRBV5-4 and TRBJ2-5, with D perhaps matching TRBD1 (5 bases). The sequence derives from an elderly woman in a cohort sampled during active or convalescent COVID-19. The CDR3: CASSSEGDQETQYF. The CDR3, as DNA: TGTGCCAGCAGCTCTGAAGGGGATCAAGAGACCCAGTACTTC.